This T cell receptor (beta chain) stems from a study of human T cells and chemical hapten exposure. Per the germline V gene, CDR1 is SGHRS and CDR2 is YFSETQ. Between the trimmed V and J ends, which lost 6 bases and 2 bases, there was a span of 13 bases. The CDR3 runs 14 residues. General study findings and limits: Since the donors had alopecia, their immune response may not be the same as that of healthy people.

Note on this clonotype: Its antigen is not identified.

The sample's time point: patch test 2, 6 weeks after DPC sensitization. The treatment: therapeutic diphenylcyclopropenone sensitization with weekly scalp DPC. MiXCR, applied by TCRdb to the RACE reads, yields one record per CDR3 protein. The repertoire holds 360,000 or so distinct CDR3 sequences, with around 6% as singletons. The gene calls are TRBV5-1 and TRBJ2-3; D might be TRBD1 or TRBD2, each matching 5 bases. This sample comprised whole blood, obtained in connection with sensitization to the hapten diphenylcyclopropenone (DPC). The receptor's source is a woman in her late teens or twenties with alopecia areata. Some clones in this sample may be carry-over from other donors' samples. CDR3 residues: CASTARGTTDTQYF. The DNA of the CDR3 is TGCGCCAGCACCGCCCGAGGGACCACAGATACGCAGTATTTT.